This is a list of T cell receptor beta chains from one sample in a study of T cell repertoires in aging, cancer and after chemotherapy. TCRdb independently ran MiXCR on the multiplex PCR reads; one entry per CDR3 protein. Counted here are about 11,000 distinct CDR3 sequences, 30% occurring once; the ten biggest clones make up 1.5% to 2%. Sequences were obtained from blood. The receptors derive from a human donor in good health. Both conserved end residues are part of each CDR3. The order of the fields is J gene, D gene, V gene, clone size, CDR3 DNA, CDR3 protein. A D gene is named only where the DNA matches it firmly. Size values are once, few and many counts, or a class for expanded clones, and some rows have none.

j_gene: TRBJ2-5
d_gene: TRBD2
v_gene: TRBV7-2
abundance: NA
CDR3nt: TGTGCCAGCAGCTCCTGGGGGGGAGAGACCCAGTACTTC
CDR3aa: CASSSWGGETQYF

j_gene: TRBJ1-5
d_gene: NA
v_gene: TRBV20-1
abundance: NA
CDR3nt: TGCAGTGCTAGCCCGACAGACTATAGCAATCAGCCCCAGCATTTT
CDR3aa: CSASPTDYSNQPQHF

j_gene: TRBJ1-4
d_gene: NA
v_gene: TRBV11-2
abundance: NA
CDR3nt: TGTGCCAGCAGCTTACGGGGCAGCGTTAATGAAAAACTGTTTTTT
CDR3aa: CASSLRGSVNEKLFF

j_gene: TRBJ2-7
d_gene: TRBD2
v_gene: TRBV20-1
abundance: few
CDR3nt: TGCAGTGCTGCTTCGGGACTAGCGGCCTTTGAGCAGTACTTC
CDR3aa: CSAASGLAAFEQYF

j_gene: TRBJ2-3
d_gene: TRBD2
v_gene: TRBV5-6
abundance: NA
CDR3nt: TGTGCCAGCAGCTTTGGAGCTAGCGGGGGCACAGATACGCAGTATTTT
CDR3aa: CASSFGASGGTDTQYF

j_gene: TRBJ1-2
d_gene: NA
v_gene: TRBV6-1
abundance: NA
CDR3nt: TGTGCCAGCAGTGAAAGGGGGGAGGCCTATGGCTACACCTTC
CDR3aa: CASSERGEAYGYTF

j_gene: TRBJ2-5
d_gene: NA
v_gene: TRBV24-1
abundance: NA
CDR3nt: TGTGCCACCAGTGATCTAAGGGTTGGGGAGACCCAGTACTTC
CDR3aa: CATSDLRVGETQYF

j_gene: TRBJ2-1
d_gene: NA
v_gene: TRBV20-1
abundance: NA
CDR3nt: TGCAGTGCTAGCACTCGGAGAGGGCGTAGCGGTAATAATGAGCAGTTCTTC
CDR3aa: CSASTRRGRSGNNEQFF

j_gene: TRBJ1-1
d_gene: TRBD1
v_gene: TRBV5-5
abundance: NA
CDR3nt: TGTGCCAGCCGCAAGGAGCAGGGGGGCCTTGAAGCTTTCTTT
CDR3aa: CASRKEQGGLEAFF

j_gene: TRBJ2-5
d_gene: TRBD2
v_gene: TRBV7-2
abundance: NA
CDR3nt: TGTGCCAGCAGCTTAGAACTAGCGGGAGAGGGGGAGACCCAGTACTTC
CDR3aa: CASSLELAGEGETQYF

j_gene: TRBJ1-2
d_gene: NA
v_gene: TRBV7-9
abundance: NA
CDR3nt: TGTGCCAGCAGCTCAGCCAGGATTCGGGTTGGTGCCGGTAACTATGGCTACACCTTC
CDR3aa: CASSSARIRVGAGNYGYTF

j_gene: TRBJ2-3
d_gene: NA
v_gene: TRBV7-9
abundance: few
CDR3nt: TGTGCCAGCAGCTTTTTAGGGGGAACCCCAGATACGCAGTATTTT
CDR3aa: CASSFLGGTPDTQYF

j_gene: TRBJ1-6
d_gene: NA
v_gene: TRBV30
abundance: few
CDR3nt: TGTGCCTGGCGTAGTGAGGTTGCAGGTTATCCACCCCTCCACTTT
CDR3aa: CAWRSEVAGYPPLHF

j_gene: TRBJ1-5
d_gene: NA
v_gene: TRBV7-2
abundance: once
CDR3nt: TGTACCAGCAGCCTTAACGGCGGGGGGAGCAATCAGCCCCAGCATTTT
CDR3aa: CTSSLNGGGSNQPQHF

j_gene: TRBJ1-4
d_gene: NA
v_gene: TRBV28
abundance: NA
CDR3nt: TGTGCCAGCACTGGTCACTCCGATGAAAAACTGTTTTTT
CDR3aa: CASTGHSDEKLFF

j_gene: TRBJ2-3
d_gene: NA
v_gene: TRBV11-2
abundance: NA
CDR3nt: TGTGCCAGCAGCACAATCGCGGGTTCGACAGATACGCAGTATTTT
CDR3aa: CASSTIAGSTDTQYF

j_gene: TRBJ2-7
d_gene: TRBD2
v_gene: TRBV19
abundance: NA
CDR3nt: TGTGCCAGGTCCGGGCTAGCGGGAAGGTTCTCCTACGAGCAGTACTTC
CDR3aa: CARSGLAGRFSYEQYF

j_gene: TRBJ1-2
d_gene: NA
v_gene: TRBV12-5
abundance: few
CDR3nt: TGTGCTAGTGGCAGACAGACGGGCGGCTACACCTTC
CDR3aa: CASGRQTGGYTF

j_gene: TRBJ2-5
d_gene: NA
v_gene: TRBV11-2
abundance: NA
CDR3nt: TGTGCCAGCTCCCGGGGTCCAGGTGAGACCCAGTACTTC
CDR3aa: CASSRGPGETQYF

j_gene: TRBJ2-7
d_gene: TRBD1
v_gene: TRBV12-3/TRBV12-4
abundance: few
CDR3nt: TGTGCCAGCAGTTTATCTGGGGACAGGGCAGCCTACGAGCAGTACTTC
CDR3aa: CASSLSGDRAAYEQYF

j_gene: TRBJ1-6
d_gene: NA
v_gene: TRBV7-2
abundance: few
CDR3nt: TGTGCCAGCAGCTTAGCGGGAACAAGGGGGAATTCACCCCTCCACTTT
CDR3aa: CASSLAGTRGNSPLHF

j_gene: TRBJ2-7
d_gene: NA
v_gene: TRBV20-1
abundance: medium-sized
CDR3nt: TGCAGTGCTCGGGACTTCTACGAGCAGTACTTC
CDR3aa: CSARDFYEQYF

j_gene: TRBJ2-4
d_gene: TRBD2
v_gene: TRBV20-1
abundance: NA
CDR3nt: TGCAGTGCTCGCCGTTCCGGGACTAGCGGCCCCAAAAACATTCAGTACTTC
CDR3aa: CSARRSGTSGPKNIQYF

j_gene: TRBJ2-5
d_gene: TRBD1
v_gene: TRBV6-6
abundance: NA
CDR3nt: TGTGCCAGCAGTTACTCCCCGACAGGGGTCGTCAAAGAAGAGACCCAGTACTTC
CDR3aa: CASSYSPTGVVKEETQYF

j_gene: TRBJ1-2
d_gene: TRBD1
v_gene: TRBV6-1
abundance: medium-sized
CDR3nt: TGTGCCAGCAGTCCGCTGACAGGGGCCTATGGCTACACCTTC
CDR3aa: CASSPLTGAYGYTF

j_gene: TRBJ1-5
d_gene: NA
v_gene: TRBV12-3/TRBV12-4
abundance: NA
CDR3nt: TGTGCCAGCAGTCCAGAGCTTGGCAATCAGCCCCAGCATTTT
CDR3aa: CASSPELGNQPQHF

j_gene: TRBJ2-2
d_gene: TRBD2
v_gene: TRBV5-1
abundance: NA
CDR3nt: TGCGCCAGCTGGGAGCGGGAGAAGGGGTCCGGGGAGCTGTTTTTT
CDR3aa: CASWEREKGSGELFF

j_gene: TRBJ2-1
d_gene: NA
v_gene: TRBV19
abundance: few
CDR3nt: TGTGCCACCCCACAAGGAATCAGCTCCTACAATGAGCAGTTCTTC
CDR3aa: CATPQGISSYNEQFF

j_gene: TRBJ1-6
d_gene: TRBD1
v_gene: TRBV5-1
abundance: NA
CDR3nt: TGCGCCAGCAGCCGGGACAGGAATAATTCACCCCTCCACTTT
CDR3aa: CASSRDRNNSPLHF

j_gene: TRBJ1-2
d_gene: TRBD1
v_gene: TRBV7-2
abundance: NA
CDR3nt: TGTGCCAGCAGCTACGGGGGGACAGACTTCTGGGTACGGAGCGGTGGCTACACCTTC
CDR3aa: CASSYGGTDFWVRSGGYTF

j_gene: TRBJ1-5
d_gene: TRBD1
v_gene: TRBV18
abundance: few
CDR3nt: TGTGCCAGCTCACCTGGGCAGGGGGAAAGTCAGCCCCAGCATTTT
CDR3aa: CASSPGQGESQPQHF

j_gene: TRBJ2-7
d_gene: TRBD1
v_gene: TRBV29-1
abundance: NA
CDR3nt: TGCAGCGCCTCTGGACAGGGGGCAGGGGAGCAGTACTTC
CDR3aa: CSASGQGAGEQYF

j_gene: TRBJ1-5
d_gene: NA
v_gene: TRBV7-9
abundance: few
CDR3nt: TGTGCCAGCAGCCTGACAGGTGCTCAGCCCCAGCATTTT
CDR3aa: CASSLTGAQPQHF

j_gene: TRBJ1-6
d_gene: TRBD1
v_gene: TRBV30
abundance: few
CDR3nt: TGTGCCTGGACCAACAGGGGGTCCTATAATTCACCCCTCCACTTT
CDR3aa: CAWTNRGSYNSPLHF

j_gene: TRBJ2-4
d_gene: TRBD2
v_gene: TRBV7-2
abundance: NA
CDR3nt: TGTGCCAGCAGCTCACGGGGGACTAGCCGGGACAAAAACATTCAGTACTTC
CDR3aa: CASSSRGTSRDKNIQYF

j_gene: TRBJ1-1
d_gene: TRBD1
v_gene: TRBV6-5
abundance: NA
CDR3nt: TGTGCCAGCAGTTATTGGTCCCCGACAGGGGTTGTTAACACTGAAGCTTTCTTT
CDR3aa: CASSYWSPTGVVNTEAFF

j_gene: TRBJ1-4
d_gene: NA
v_gene: TRBV20-1
abundance: NA
CDR3nt: TGCAGTGCTAGAGATTTGGGGGGGCTTAATGAAAAACTGTTTTTT
CDR3aa: CSARDLGGLNEKLFF

j_gene: TRBJ2-7
d_gene: TRBD2
v_gene: TRBV7-6
abundance: medium-sized
CDR3nt: TGTGCCAGCAGTGTCGGACTAGCGGTCTACGAGCAGTACTTC
CDR3aa: CASSVGLAVYEQYF

j_gene: TRBJ2-1
d_gene: TRBD2
v_gene: TRBV27
abundance: NA
CDR3nt: TGTGCCAGCAGTTACGAGCGGGGGGGCATTGAGTTCTTC
CDR3aa: CASSYERGGIEFF

j_gene: TRBJ2-5
d_gene: NA
v_gene: TRBV4-3
abundance: NA
CDR3nt: TGCGCCAGCAGCCAACAGACCCACGGGGAGACCCAGTACTTC
CDR3aa: CASSQQTHGETQYF

j_gene: TRBJ2-7
d_gene: NA
v_gene: TRBV6-2/TRBV6-3
abundance: NA
CDR3nt: TGTGCCAGCAGAACAGTCCGGACCCCCTACGAGCAGTACTTC
CDR3aa: CASRTVRTPYEQYF

j_gene: TRBJ2-5
d_gene: NA
v_gene: TRBV20-1
abundance: NA
CDR3nt: TGCAGTGCTCAGGGGGGGGCAGGAGAGACCCAGTACTTC
CDR3aa: CSAQGGAGETQYF

j_gene: TRBJ2-2
d_gene: NA
v_gene: TRBV6-5
abundance: NA
CDR3nt: TGTGCCAGCAGTTACCTGCGGGGGGAGCTGTTTTTT
CDR3aa: CASSYLRGELFF

j_gene: TRBJ2-3
d_gene: NA
v_gene: TRBV12-3/TRBV12-4
abundance: NA
CDR3nt: TGTGCCAGCAGTTTGGGGCCTAGTACAGATACGCAGTATTTT
CDR3aa: CASSLGPSTDTQYF

j_gene: TRBJ1-4
d_gene: NA
v_gene: TRBV28
abundance: NA
CDR3nt: TGTGCCAGCAGTTCCCGTTGGACTTCTGAAAAACTGTTTTTT
CDR3aa: CASSSRWTSEKLFF

j_gene: TRBJ2-1
d_gene: TRBD2
v_gene: TRBV6-5
abundance: NA
CDR3nt: TGTGCCAGCGGGCGACTAGCCCCTTACAATGAGCAGTTCTTC
CDR3aa: CASGRLAPYNEQFF

j_gene: TRBJ2-3
d_gene: NA
v_gene: TRBV11-3
abundance: NA
CDR3nt: TGTGCCAGCAGGTTTTGGGGATTAGGTGACGGCACAGATACGCAGTATTTT
CDR3aa: CASRFWGLGDGTDTQYF

j_gene: TRBJ2-3
d_gene: NA
v_gene: TRBV7-2
abundance: few
CDR3nt: TGTGCCAGCAGCGAAAGCACAGATACGCAGTATTTT
CDR3aa: CASSESTDTQYF

j_gene: TRBJ1-1
d_gene: NA
v_gene: TRBV19
abundance: few
CDR3nt: TGTGCCAGTACCCCTTTCAGGGGATCCGGCACTGAAGCTTTCTTT
CDR3aa: CASTPFRGSGTEAFF

j_gene: TRBJ2-5
d_gene: TRBD2
v_gene: TRBV20-1
abundance: few
CDR3nt: TGCAGTGCTAGTGAGGGACTAAGAACGATAGGGGTGGAGACCCAGTACTTC
CDR3aa: CSASEGLRTIGVETQYF

j_gene: TRBJ1-1
d_gene: TRBD1
v_gene: TRBV7-9
abundance: NA
CDR3nt: TGTGCCAGCAGCTTAGGGCAGGGGGCGAACACTGAAGCTTTCTTT
CDR3aa: CASSLGQGANTEAFF

j_gene: TRBJ2-2
d_gene: NA
v_gene: TRBV6-2/TRBV6-3
abundance: NA
CDR3nt: TGTGCCAGCAGCCCCACCTCTAGCCGGCTCGGGGAGCTGTTTTTT
CDR3aa: CASSPTSSRLGELFF

j_gene: TRBJ2-1
d_gene: TRBD2
v_gene: TRBV20-1
abundance: NA
CDR3nt: TGCAGTGCTAGAGTCCGCGGGGGGGCGGGGTCCTACAATGAGCAGTTCTTC
CDR3aa: CSARVRGGAGSYNEQFF

j_gene: TRBJ2-1
d_gene: TRBD2
v_gene: TRBV29-1
abundance: NA
CDR3nt: TGCAGCGCGGGGACTAGCGGGGGATACAATGAGCAGTTCTTC
CDR3aa: CSAGTSGGYNEQFF

j_gene: TRBJ1-5
d_gene: NA
v_gene: TRBV7-2
abundance: NA
CDR3nt: TGTGCCAGCAGCCTCACAGGGTACGGTCAGCCCCAGCATTTT
CDR3aa: CASSLTGYGQPQHF

j_gene: TRBJ1-5
d_gene: NA
v_gene: TRBV15
abundance: few
CDR3nt: TGTGCCACCAGCAGTTCCAGACAGACTGGCAATCAGCCCCAGCATTTT
CDR3aa: CATSSSRQTGNQPQHF

j_gene: TRBJ2-7
d_gene: TRBD2
v_gene: TRBV9
abundance: NA
CDR3nt: TGTGCCAGCAGCGTAGGGGAGGGGGAGCAGTACTTC
CDR3aa: CASSVGEGEQYF

j_gene: TRBJ1-4
d_gene: NA
v_gene: TRBV18
abundance: NA
CDR3nt: TGTGCCAGCTCACCCACCGGGACGGCAAATGAAAAACTGTTTTTT
CDR3aa: CASSPTGTANEKLFF

j_gene: TRBJ2-2
d_gene: TRBD2
v_gene: TRBV7-9
abundance: few
CDR3nt: TGTGCCAGCGAGAGCGGGAGCCCCGGGGAGCTGTTTTTT
CDR3aa: CASESGSPGELFF

j_gene: TRBJ1-2
d_gene: NA
v_gene: TRBV6-2/TRBV6-3
abundance: NA
CDR3nt: TGTGCCAGCACTAGCAGGGAAGGAACCTATGGCTACACCTTC
CDR3aa: CASTSREGTYGYTF